The source of this T cell receptor (beta chain) is a study of T cells in Graves' hyperthyroidism and ophthalmopathy. The study, taken as a whole, reports: Prediction of ophthalmopathy progression came a median approximately 6 months pre-onset.

This clonotype has ten or more counts. Its antigen is still unknown. The CDR3 length is 13 residues. Germline loops: CDR1 MNHEY, CDR2 SVGAGI. Trimming left V 0 bases short and J 0 bases short, with 2 bases between. Uncontrolled infection, other autoimmune disease, pregnancy or lactation led to exclusion. Used for diagnoses were clinical symptoms, serum thyroxine and TRAb, thyroid ultrasound and orbital computed tomography. Researchers took RNA transcripts and amplified the TCR beta CDR3 regions from them. When the TCR CDR3 underwent first-round RT-PCR, the HTBI primer set was used. In TCRdb, the multiplex PCR reads were re-called with MiXCR into one record per CDR3 protein. The sample includes a few hundred thousand distinct CDR3 sequences, about 14% seen only once; the top ten take less than 25%.

Sequenced material: blood. This receptor was identified in a man aged 25 to 40 with Graves' hyperthyroidism that later progressed to Graves' ophthalmopathy. The rearrangement uses TRBV6-5 and TRBJ1-1; D ambiguous. CDR3 sequence: CASSYSLNTEAFF. CDR3 bases: TGTGCCAGCAGTTACTCTCTGAACACTGAAGCTTTCTTT.